Listed here is a single T cell receptor beta chain. Its target is not known. This CDR3 has 15 amino acids. Trimming left V 8 bases short and J 4 bases short, with 20 bases between. CDR1 and CDR2 from the germline V gene are MDHEN and SYDVKM. This sample is drawn from a study of cytomegalovirus exposure and HLA in healthy donors. Study background: It was reported in a later analysis that the same platform had been used for the 90 to 150 validation repertoires as for the 550 to 750 first-cohort repertoires. Overall study results and limits: As confirmed in vitro, a few CMV-associated chains were specific for CMV antigens.

Profiled with immunoSEQ multiplex PCR; TCRdb holds only in-frame clones, not every one. The sample has 250,000 to 400,000 clones; roughly 87% are singletons. The receptor was isolated from a young man in good health and CMV-seronegative. Sequencing was carried out using PBMCs. V gene TRBV28 combines with J gene TRBJ1-1; D gene uncertain. CDR3 sequence: CASRPGGLRGTEAFF. The CDR3 nucleotides are TGTGCCAGCCGACCTGGCGGCCTCCGGGGCACTGAAGCTTTCTTT.